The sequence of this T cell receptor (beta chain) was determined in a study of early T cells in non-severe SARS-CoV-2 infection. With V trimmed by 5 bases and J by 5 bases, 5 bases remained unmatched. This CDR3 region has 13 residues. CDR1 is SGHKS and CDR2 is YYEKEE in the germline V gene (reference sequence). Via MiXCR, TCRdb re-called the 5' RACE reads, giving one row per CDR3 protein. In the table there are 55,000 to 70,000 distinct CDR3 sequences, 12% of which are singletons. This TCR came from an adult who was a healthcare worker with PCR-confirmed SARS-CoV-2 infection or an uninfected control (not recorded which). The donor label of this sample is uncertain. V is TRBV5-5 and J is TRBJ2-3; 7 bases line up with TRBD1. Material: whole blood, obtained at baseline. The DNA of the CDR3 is TGTGCCAGCAGAGGACAGGTAGGAGATACGCAGTATTTT. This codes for CASRGQVGDTQYF.